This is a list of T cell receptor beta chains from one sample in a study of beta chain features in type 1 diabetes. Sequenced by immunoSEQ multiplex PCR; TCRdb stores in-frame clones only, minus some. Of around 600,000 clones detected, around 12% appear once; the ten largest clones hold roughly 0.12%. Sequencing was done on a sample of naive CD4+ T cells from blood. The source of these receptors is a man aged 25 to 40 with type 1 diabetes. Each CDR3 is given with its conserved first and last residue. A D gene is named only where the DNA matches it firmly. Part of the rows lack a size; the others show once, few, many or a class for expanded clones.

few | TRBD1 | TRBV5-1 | CASSSAGQGAYEQYF
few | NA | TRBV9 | CASSGFGGTNEKLFF
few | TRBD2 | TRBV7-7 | CASSLGVAGGTETQYF
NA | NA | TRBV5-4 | CASSSQESGANVLTF
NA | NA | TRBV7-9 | CASSLHYSNQPQHF
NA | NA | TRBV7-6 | CASSLGAGSGFYEQYF
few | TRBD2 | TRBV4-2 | CASSQAPSGASTDTQYF
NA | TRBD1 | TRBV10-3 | CAISDHSTGRDTQYF
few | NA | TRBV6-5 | CASSRGGPTNQPQHF
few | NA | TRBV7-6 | CASSPLTGLSGNTIYF
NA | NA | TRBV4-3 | CASSPGQGHETQYF
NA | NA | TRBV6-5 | CASSRAADGYTF
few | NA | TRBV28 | CASRSQGTDTQYF
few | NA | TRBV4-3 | CASSQALTATIGYTF
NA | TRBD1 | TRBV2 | CASSEATGDNSPLHF
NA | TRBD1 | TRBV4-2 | CASRDRRDGYTF
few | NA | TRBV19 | CASSMRGDDTEAFF
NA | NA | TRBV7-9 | CASIPLGGVDTGELFF
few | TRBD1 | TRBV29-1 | CSGETGSYGYTF
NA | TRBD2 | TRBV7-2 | CASSLGLAGVTSSYNEQFF
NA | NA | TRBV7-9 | CASSSTDRQETQYF
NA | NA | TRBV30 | CAWSSSVGTIYF
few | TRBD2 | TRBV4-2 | CASSQVGLTSSREQFF
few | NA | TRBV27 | CASSEQGIGEQYF
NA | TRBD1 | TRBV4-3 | CASSQDIGTGGETQYF
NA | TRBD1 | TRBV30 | CAWAGQGANYGYTF
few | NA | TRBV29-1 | CSVAFGGGFSYNEQFF
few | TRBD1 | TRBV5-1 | CASSLQGMGNEQFF
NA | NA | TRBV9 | CASSRADTQYF
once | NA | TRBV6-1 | CASSEQPHGAVNEQFF
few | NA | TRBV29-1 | CSVAEGSGDQPQHF
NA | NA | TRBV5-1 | CASSPRGSGVSTDTQYF
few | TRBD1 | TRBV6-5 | CASSTPGQGNSPLHF
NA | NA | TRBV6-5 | CASSYVAGAIEKLFF
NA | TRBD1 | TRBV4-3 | CASSQSPGGTNEKLFF
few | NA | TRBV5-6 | CASSLVGGSETQYF
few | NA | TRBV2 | CASSGEGWNTEAFF
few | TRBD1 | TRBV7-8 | CASSLGGPGQAGYTF
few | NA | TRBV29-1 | CSVGGQPNEKLFF
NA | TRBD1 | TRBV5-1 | CASSRGQGMTGELFF
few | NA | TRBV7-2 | CASSLAWTPRDEQFF
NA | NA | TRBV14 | CASSPLGQPKNNYGYTF
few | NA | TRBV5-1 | CASRLGQYF
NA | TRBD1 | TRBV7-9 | CASSLVGGTWGNEQFF
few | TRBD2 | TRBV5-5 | CASSRESGVADTQYF
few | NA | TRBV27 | CASSSPGLSSTDTQYF
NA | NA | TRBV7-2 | CASSLVAVNGYTF
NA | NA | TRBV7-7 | CASSLAPSFQETQYF
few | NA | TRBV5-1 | CASSLGLSETQYF
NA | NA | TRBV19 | CASSMRIAALSTQETQYF